These 18 T cell receptor beta chains originate from one sample sequenced in a study of OX40 agonist ivuxolimab in advanced cancers. This table comes from immunoSEQ multiplex PCR, and its TCRdb copy is limited to in-frame clones, with some not included. Of about 74,000 clones in the sample, approximately 79% were seen once. Sequencing was performed on CD4+ or CD8+ T cells sorted from blood, taken in a trial of the OX40 agonist ivuxolimab. These receptors came from an adult with an advanced solid tumor such as melanoma, head and neck, liver or kidney cancer.

The chain recombines TRBV30 with TRBJ1-1; D gene uncertain. V was shortened by 8 bases and J by 5 bases, with 12 bases between the two germline ends. CDR1 and CDR2 (germline): GTSNPN, SVGIG (reference sequence). The CDR3 consists of 11 residues. The CDR3 DNA is TGTGCCCGGGAGGGTGGGACTGAAGCTTTCTTT. This codes for CAREGGTEAFF.

The chain joins TRBV28 to TRBJ1-5; D not resolved. This CDR3 comprises 14 residues. Trimming left V 3 bases short and J 6 bases short, with 12 bases between. From germline, CDR1 is MDHEN and CDR2 SYDVKM. In DNA form, the CDR3 reads TGTGCCAGCAGTTTCAGAGCGCCGGTTCAGCCCCAGCATTTT. Protein: CASSFRAPVQPQHF.

The chain joins TRBV5-6 to TRBJ2-7, with D possibly called TRBD1 or TRBD2 (6 bases each). Germline CDR1 is SGHDT and CDR2 is YYEEEE. The CDR3 totals 17 residues. V was shortened by 1 base and J by 0 bases, with 17 bases between the two germline ends. The CDR3 sequence is CASSLKGVGLSSYEQYV. The CDR3 DNA reads as TGTGCCAGCAGCTTGAAGGGGGTGGGACTGAGCTCCTACGAGCAGTACGTC.

The CDR3: CASSLGSMTSAGVLTF. The CDR3, as DNA: TGTGCCAGCAGCTTAGGGAGTATGACTAGCGCCGGCGTCCTGACTTTC. The chain uses TRBV7-9 and TRBJ2-6, with 8 bases fitting TRBD2. The length of the CDR3 is 16 residues. Trimming at V came to 1 base and at J to 12 bases, leaving 11 bases not matched to a gene. CDR1 and CDR2 (germline): SEHNR, FQNEAQ (reference sequence).

This clone was picked up a small number of times. The chain uses TRBV7-8 and TRBJ1-2; the D is unclear. Germline CDR1 and CDR2: SGHVS and FQNEAQ. Trimming left V 3 bases short and J 1 base short, with 15 bases between. This CDR3 has 16 amino acids. For the CDR3, the DNA is TGTGCCAGCAGCTTGGAGGGTCTAACTTTTAACTATGGCTACACCTTC. Its protein product is CASSLEGLTFNYGYTF.

The chain couples TRBV4-2 to TRBJ1-3; D is undetermined. There are 18 residues in the CDR3. Trimming shortened V by 5 bases and J by 0 bases, and 20 bases separated the two germline ends. Germline V CDR1 and CDR2: LGHNA, YNFKEQ. As DNA, the CDR3 is TGTGCCAGCAGCTACCAGGACGTCTACCAAAGCTCTGGAAACACCATATATTTT. Amino acids: CASSYQDVYQSSGNTIYF.

The chain joins TRBV7-9 to TRBJ2-7, with 8 positions matching TRBD1. Germline CDR1 and CDR2: SEHNR and FQNEAQ (reference sequence). Germline trimming cut 5 bases from V and 2 bases from J; bases unmatched to any gene: 5. The CDR3 totals 14 residues. This chain's CDR3 is CASSLGQGTYEQYV. The CDR3 nucleotides read TGTGCCAGCAGCCTTGGACAGGGAACCTACGAGCAGTACGTC.

CDR3 bases: TGTGCCAGCCGAGGAGGAGCGGGACGTAATGAGCAGTTCTTC. This codes for CASRGGAGRNEQFF. The gene calls are TRBV6-6 and TRBJ2-1; 7 bases fit TRBD2. Trimming took 8 bases from V and 7 from J; bases not matched to a gene: 11. The length of the CDR3 is 14 residues. In germline, CDR1 is MNHNY, CDR2 SVGAGI (reference sequence).

This clone has only one observation. The V call is TRBV6-6, the J call TRBJ1-2; the D is unclear. This CDR3 comprises 15 residues. V shed 3 bases and J shed 2 bases, with 13 bases lying between them. Germline loops: CDR1 MNHNY, CDR2 SVGAGI (reference sequence). The CDR3 region has the DNA TGTGCCAGCAGTTATGGGCCACCGCGGAACTATGGCTACACCTTC. Its translation is CASSYGPPRNYGYTF.

The chain is built from TRBV5-1 and TRBJ2-2; 8 bases line up with TRBD1. This CDR3 is 17 amino acids long. V trimming: 0 bases; J trimming: 6 bases; junction bases outside the gene matches: 10. In germline, CDR1 is SGHRS, CDR2 YFSETQ. The CDR3: CASSLATQRTGPGELFF. The CDR3 nucleotides read TGCGCCAGCAGCTTGGCCACACAAAGGACAGGGCCCGGGGAGCTGTTTTTT. The full variable domain, with the rest looked up from reference TRBV5-1 and TRBJ2-2, is KAGVTQTPRYLIKTRGQQVTLSCSPISGHRSVSWYQQTPGQGLQFLFEYFSETQRNKGNFPGRFSGRQFSNSRSEMNVSTLELGDSALYLCASSLATQRTGPGELFFGEGSRLTVL.

This clone was counted only a few times. The chain joins TRBV5-1 to TRBJ1-6; D not certain. There are 15 residues in the CDR3. The V gene's germline CDR1 is SGHRS and CDR2 YFSETQ. V was trimmed by 1 base and J by 6 bases, leaving 11 bases between them. This CDR3 reads CASSLLYRGNSPLHF. For the CDR3, the DNA is TGCGCCAGCAGCTTGTTGTACCGAGGTAATTCACCCCTCCACTTT.

The gene calls are TRBV4-2 and TRBJ1-2; no clear D gene. V shed 7 bases and J shed 4 bases, with 10 bases lying between them. CDR1 is LGHNA and CDR2 is YNFKEQ in the germline V gene. There are 12 residues in the CDR3. The CDR3 loop reads CASNQPGYGYTF. CDR3 nucleotides: TGTGCCAGCAATCAGCCCGGCTATGGCTACACCTTC.

This chain joins TRBV7-3 and TRBJ2-1; 8 positions match TRBD2. With 2 bases clipped from V and 9 bases from J, the junction kept 6 bases outside the gene matches. Germline CDR1 and CDR2: SGHTA and FQGTGA. The CDR3 is made up of 14 amino acids. The DNA for the CDR3 is TGTGCCAGCAGCTTAGACCGGGAGGGCCGTGAGCAGTTCTTC. Translation: CASSLDREGREQFF.

The chain is built from TRBV7-2 and TRBJ2-1, with D possibly matching TRBD2 (5 bases). Between the trimmed V and J ends, which lost 2 bases and 7 bases, there was a span of 18 bases. CDR1 and CDR2 (germline): SGHTA, FQGNSA. CDR3 length: 16 amino acids. The CDR3 here is CASSLSGASRGNEQFF. CDR3 coding DNA: TGTGCCAGCAGCTTAAGCGGCGCGAGCAGAGGGAATGAGCAGTTCTTC.

The chain uses TRBV19 and TRBJ1-1, with TRBD1 as a possible D gene (5 bases). CDR3 length: 14 amino acids. Germline V CDR1 and CDR2: LNHDA, SQIVND (reference sequence). Trimming pared 5 bases from V and 1 base from J, leaving 11 bases between. The CDR3 loop reads CASSSQDSNTEAFF. The CDR3 region has the DNA TGTGCCAGTAGTTCACAGGATTCGAACACTGAAGCTTTCTTT.

The CDR3 region is CASSHQTGGEQYF. CDR3 DNA: TGCGCCAGCAGCCACCAAACAGGGGGCGAGCAGTACTTC. The V call is TRBV4-1, the J call TRBJ2-5, with 8 bases that match TRBD1. The assigned J gene may be wrong: the sequence end matches TRBJ2-7 better. This CDR3 spans 13 amino acids. The germline CDR1 and CDR2 sequences are MGHRA and YSYEKL.

V gene TRBV27 combines with J gene TRBJ2-7, with 13 bases fitting TRBD2. Germline CDR1 and CDR2: MNHEY and SMNVEV (reference sequence). The CDR3 contains 15 residues. The ends lost 4 bases at V and 4 bases at J; junction bases unmatched: 4. Written as DNA, the CDR3 is TGTGCCAGCAGTTGGGGGACTAGCGGGACTTACGAGCAGTACTTC. Translation: CASSWGTSGTYEQYF.

The rearrangement links TRBV6-6 to TRBJ1-4; the D is unclear. V was shortened by 5 bases and J by 0 bases, with 7 bases between the two germline ends. Germline V gene lookup returns CDR1 MNHNY and CDR2 SVGAGI (reference sequence). The CDR3 has 14 amino acids. CDR3 in amino acids: CASSGVATNEKLFF. CDR3 in DNA: TGTGCCAGCAGTGGAGTCGCAACTAATGAAAAACTGTTTTTT.